A single sample gave rise to the 4 T cell receptor beta chains below, sequenced in a study of PD-1 blockade in classical Hodgkin lymphoma. The protocol was immunoSEQ multiplex PCR, while the TCRdb copy is restricted to in-frame clones and leaves out a portion. The sample consists of tens of thousands of clones, over 60% of them appearing once. All patients relapsed after autologous stem cell transplantation, and brentuximab vedotin exposure varied. Material: peripheral blood mononuclear cells (PBMCs), obtained before the second cycle of nivolumab. Every receptor here comes from a human donor with classical Hodgkin lymphoma.

The chain uses TRBV2 and TRBJ2-7, with D hard to call. V lost 8 bases, J lost 0 bases, and 11 bases lay in between. The CDR3 runs 13 residues. Germline V gives CDR1 SNHLY, CDR2 FYNNEI. The CDR3 DNA sequence: TGTGCCAGCCGCGGTGGGTTCTCCTACGAGCAGTACTTC. Its translation: CASRGGFSYEQYF.

This clone was recorded only once. CDR3 region: CASRMTGTSVSSTDTQYF. The CDR3 DNA reads TGTGCCAGCAGGATGACCGGGACTAGCGTATCTAGCACAGATACGCAGTATTTT. The V gene is TRBV5-6, the J gene TRBJ2-3; 10 nucleotides match TRBD2. The J segment lost 0 bases and the V segment lost 5 bases, leaving 12 bases of the junction unmatched. The CDR3 extends over 18 amino acids. Germline CDR1 and CDR2: SGHDT and YYEEEE.

V is TRBV19 and J is TRBJ1-2; TRBD1 aligns across 7 bases. J gave up 6 bases and V 1 base, and 8 bases lay outside the gene matches. The CDR3 has 15 amino acids. Germline loops: CDR1 LNHDA, CDR2 SQIVND (reference sequence). CDR3 residues: CASSIVNPTGNGYTF. CDR3 nucleotide sequence: TGTGCCAGTAGTATAGTGAACCCGACAGGGAATGGCTACACCTTC.

The chain links TRBV6-1 to TRBJ2-5; D perhaps matches TRBD2 (6 bases). Germline CDR1 reads MNHNS; CDR2 reads SASEGT. The CDR3 runs 13 residues. The V gene lost 5 bases and the J gene lost 2 bases, with 9 bases spanning the gap. The CDR3 region is CASSRRGQETQYF. In DNA form, the CDR3 reads TGTGCCAGCAGTCGCCGGGGGCAAGAGACCCAGTACTTC.